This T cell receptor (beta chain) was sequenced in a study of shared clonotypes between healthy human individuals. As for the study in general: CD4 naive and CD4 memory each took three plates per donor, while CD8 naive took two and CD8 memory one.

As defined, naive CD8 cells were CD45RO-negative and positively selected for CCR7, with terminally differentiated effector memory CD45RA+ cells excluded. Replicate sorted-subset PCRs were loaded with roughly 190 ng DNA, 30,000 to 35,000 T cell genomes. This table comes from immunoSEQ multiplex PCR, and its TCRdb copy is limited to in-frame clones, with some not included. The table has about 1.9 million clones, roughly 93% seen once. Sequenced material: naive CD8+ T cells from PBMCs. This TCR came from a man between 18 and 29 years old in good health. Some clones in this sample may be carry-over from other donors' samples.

The CDR3 DNA reads TGTGCCAGCAGCTTAGGGAGTGGCAATGAGCAGTTCTTC. This codes for CASSLGSGNEQFF. The chain has TRBV13 and TRBJ2-1; no definite D call. Germline CDR1 PRHDT, CDR2 FYEKMQ (reference sequence). V was pared by 0 bases and J by 6 bases, with 6 bases between. This CDR3 spans 13 amino acids.